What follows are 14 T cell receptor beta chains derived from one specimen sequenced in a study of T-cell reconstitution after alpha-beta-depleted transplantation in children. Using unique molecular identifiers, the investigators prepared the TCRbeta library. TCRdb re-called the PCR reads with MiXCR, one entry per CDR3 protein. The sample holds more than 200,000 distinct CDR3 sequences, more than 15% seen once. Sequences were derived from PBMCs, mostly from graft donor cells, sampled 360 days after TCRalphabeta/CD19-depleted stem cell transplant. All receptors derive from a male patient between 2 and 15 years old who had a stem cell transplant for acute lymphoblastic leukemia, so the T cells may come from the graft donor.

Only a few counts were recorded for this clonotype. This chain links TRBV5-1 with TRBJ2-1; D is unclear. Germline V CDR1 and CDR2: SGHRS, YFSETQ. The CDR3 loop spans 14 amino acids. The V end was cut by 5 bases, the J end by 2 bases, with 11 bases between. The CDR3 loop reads CASSRQAPYNEQFF. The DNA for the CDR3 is TGCGCCAGCAGTCGGCAGGCTCCCTACAATGAGCAGTTCTTC.

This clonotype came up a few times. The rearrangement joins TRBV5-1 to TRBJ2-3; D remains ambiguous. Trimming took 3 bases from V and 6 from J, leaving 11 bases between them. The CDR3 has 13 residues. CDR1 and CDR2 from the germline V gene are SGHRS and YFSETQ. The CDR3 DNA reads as TGCGCCAGCAGCTCCTTGACCACCGATACGCAGTATTTT. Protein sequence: CASSSLTTDTQYF.

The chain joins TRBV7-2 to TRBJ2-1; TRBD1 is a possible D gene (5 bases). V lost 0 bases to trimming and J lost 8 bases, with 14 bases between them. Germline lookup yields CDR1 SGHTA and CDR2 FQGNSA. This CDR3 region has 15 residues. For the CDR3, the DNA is TGTGCCAGCAGCTTAGCGGTCCAGGGCAGGGATGAGCAGTTCTTC. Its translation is CASSLAVQGRDEQFF.

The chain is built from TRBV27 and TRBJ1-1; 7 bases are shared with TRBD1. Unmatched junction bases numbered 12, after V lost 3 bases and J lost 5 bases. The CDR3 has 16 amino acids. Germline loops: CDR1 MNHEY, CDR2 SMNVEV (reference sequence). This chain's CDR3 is CASSFGGGRVVTEAFF. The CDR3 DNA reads TGTGCCAGCAGTTTTGGAGGGGGCCGTGTAGTGACTGAAGCTTTCTTT.

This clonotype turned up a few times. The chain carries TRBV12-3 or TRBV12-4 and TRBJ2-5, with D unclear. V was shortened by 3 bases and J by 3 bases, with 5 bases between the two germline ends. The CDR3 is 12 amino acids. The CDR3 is CASSFGKETQYF. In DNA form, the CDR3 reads TGTGCCAGCAGTTTTGGGAAAGAGACCCAGTACTTC.

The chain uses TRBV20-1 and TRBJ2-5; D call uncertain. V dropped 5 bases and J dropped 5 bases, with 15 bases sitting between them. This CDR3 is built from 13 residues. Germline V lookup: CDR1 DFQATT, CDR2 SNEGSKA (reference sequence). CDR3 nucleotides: TGCAGTGCTCTAGACACTGACCGGGAGACCCAGTACTTC. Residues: CSALDTDRETQYF.

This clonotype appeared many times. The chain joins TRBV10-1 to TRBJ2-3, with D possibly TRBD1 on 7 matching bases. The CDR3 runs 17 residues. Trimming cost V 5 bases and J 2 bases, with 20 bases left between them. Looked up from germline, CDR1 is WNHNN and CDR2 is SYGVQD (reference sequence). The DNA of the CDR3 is TGCGCCAGCAGTCGGGACAGATCGCGCGGGGCCACAGATACGCAGTATTTT. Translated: CASSRDRSRGATDTQYF.

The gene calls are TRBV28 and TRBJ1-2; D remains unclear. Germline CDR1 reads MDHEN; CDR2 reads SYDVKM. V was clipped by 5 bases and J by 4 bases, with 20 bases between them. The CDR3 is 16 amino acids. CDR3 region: CASSQADTGWPYGYTF. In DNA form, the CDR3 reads TGTGCCAGCAGTCAAGCCGACACCGGTTGGCCCTATGGCTACACCTTC.

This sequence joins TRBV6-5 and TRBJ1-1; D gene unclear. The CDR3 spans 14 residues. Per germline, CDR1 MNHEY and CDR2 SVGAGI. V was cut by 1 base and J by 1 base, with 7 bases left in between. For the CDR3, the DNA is TGTGCCAGCAGTTACTTGTCCGGGAACACTGAAGCTTTCTTT. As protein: CASSYLSGNTEAFF.

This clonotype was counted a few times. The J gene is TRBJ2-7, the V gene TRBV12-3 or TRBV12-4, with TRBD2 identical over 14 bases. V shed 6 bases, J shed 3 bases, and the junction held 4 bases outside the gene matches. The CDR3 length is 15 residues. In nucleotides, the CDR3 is TGTGCCAGCAGGGGACTAGCGGGGGACCTCTACGAGCAGTACTTC. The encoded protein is CASRGLAGDLYEQYF.

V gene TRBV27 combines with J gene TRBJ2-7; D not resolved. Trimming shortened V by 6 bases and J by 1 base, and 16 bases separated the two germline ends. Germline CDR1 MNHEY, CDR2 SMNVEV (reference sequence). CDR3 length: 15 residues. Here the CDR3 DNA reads TGTGCCAGCAGCCCTCGGCAAGGGATTTCCTACGAGCAGTACTTC. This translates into CASSPRQGISYEQYF.

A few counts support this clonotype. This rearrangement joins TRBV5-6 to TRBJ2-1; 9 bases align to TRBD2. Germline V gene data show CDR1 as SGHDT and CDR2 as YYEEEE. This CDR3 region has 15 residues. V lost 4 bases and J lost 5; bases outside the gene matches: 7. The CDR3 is CASSISGGPNNEQFF. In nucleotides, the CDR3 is TGTGCCAGCAGCATTAGCGGGGGCCCTAACAATGAGCAGTTCTTC.

CDR3 sequence: CSARDQRVSIFNNEQFF. Written as DNA, the CDR3 is TGCAGTGCTAGAGATCAAAGGGTGTCAATATTTAACAATGAGCAGTTCTTC. The rearrangement joins TRBV20-1 to TRBJ2-1, with D unclear. The CDR3 has 17 amino acids. Germline assignment: CDR1 DFQATT and CDR2 SNEGSKA (reference sequence). The ends were cut back, 0 bases at V and 5 bases at J, with 20 bases in the middle.

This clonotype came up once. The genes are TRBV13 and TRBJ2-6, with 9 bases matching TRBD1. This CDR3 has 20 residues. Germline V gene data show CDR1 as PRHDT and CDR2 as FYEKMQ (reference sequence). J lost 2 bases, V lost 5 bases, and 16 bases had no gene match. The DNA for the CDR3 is TGTGCCAGCAGCCGGAGGGGCCGGGACAGGGATCCGGCTGGGGCCAACGTCCTGACTTTC. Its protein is CASSRRGRDRDPAGANVLTF.